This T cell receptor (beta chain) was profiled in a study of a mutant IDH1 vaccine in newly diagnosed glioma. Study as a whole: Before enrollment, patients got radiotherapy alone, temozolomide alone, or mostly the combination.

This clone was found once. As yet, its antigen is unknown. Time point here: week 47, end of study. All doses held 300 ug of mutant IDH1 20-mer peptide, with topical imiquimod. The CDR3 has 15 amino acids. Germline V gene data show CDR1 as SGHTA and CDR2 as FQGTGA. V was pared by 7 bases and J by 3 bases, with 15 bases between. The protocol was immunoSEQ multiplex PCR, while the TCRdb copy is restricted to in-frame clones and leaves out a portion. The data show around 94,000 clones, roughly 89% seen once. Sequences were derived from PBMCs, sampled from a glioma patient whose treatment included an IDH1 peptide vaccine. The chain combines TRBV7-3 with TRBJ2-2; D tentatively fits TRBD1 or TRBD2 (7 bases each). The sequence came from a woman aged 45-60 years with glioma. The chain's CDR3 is CASTQGGADTGELFF. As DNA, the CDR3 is TGTGCCAGCACCCAGGGGGGGGCGGACACCGGGGAGCTGTTTTTT.